This TCR beta chain was sequenced for a study of T cells expressing NK-cell markers. About the research overall: It was sorted CD3+CD56-NKG2C+, CD3+CD56+NKG2C- and CD3+CD56+NKG2C+ T cells that provided the TCR beta repertoires.

Reanalyzing the 5' RACE reads, TCRdb keeps one entry per CDR3 protein, without DNA. This sample's clone table lists about 400,000 distinct CDR3 sequences. Findings of the study overall: In a group of about 6 donors, dominant NKG2C+ clonotypes represented 1.0-7.0% of CD8+ T cells. Unclear, still, was the HCMV specificity of the expanded NKG2C+ T cell clones. Researchers report these clonotypes also headed the CD3+CD56-NKG2C+ fraction in a few donors.

About this clonotype: What it binds is unknown.

The sequenced sample was blood T cells: a sorted CD56 or NKG2C T cell subset, CD4+ or CD8+ T cells, or bulk PBMC T cells (not recorded which). This sequence originates from a woman aged 50 to 60 in good health.

CDR3: CSAHGSSADTQYF. This chain connects TRBV20-1 to TRBJ2-3; TCRdb lists TRBD2, though no DNA is available to test this call. The CDR3 runs 13 residues. Germline CDR1 reads DFQATT; CDR2 reads SNEGSKA (reference sequence).